Sequencing of this TCR beta chain was carried out in a study of spatial heterogeneity in lung cancer. Study background: Beta-chain sequences were consistently detected more often than alpha-chain sequences.

Time point: sample taken at primary tumor resection. Samples came from roughly 75 TRACERx patients with untreated early-stage lung cancer. Material for sequencing was whole RNA from tumor, nontumor lung or frozen PBMC, left unsorted. The germline V gene encodes CDR1 LGHDT and CDR2 YNNKEL (reference sequence). This CDR3 has 17 residues. Relative to its sample, this clonotype is medium-sized. At one end the junction does not follow the germline gene, possibly because of a read error. Every molecule of TCR cDNA had its own unique molecular identifier. TCRdb ran MiXCR on the 5' RACE reads and lists one entry per CDR3 protein. Of over 2,500 distinct CDR3 sequences in the sample, less than 20% were seen once.

The receptor's source is a male donor with early-stage non-small cell lung cancer. Here the sequenced sample was normal lung tissue next to the tumor, taken at surgery. The V call is TRBV3-1, the J call TRBJ2-3, with TRBD1 matching over 7 bases. The CDR3 bases are TGTGCCAGCAACCAAGATCCTCAGGGGGTGACCACAGATACGCAGTATTTT. This encodes CASNQDPQGVTTDTQYF.